This TCR beta chain came from a study of T cells in Graves' hyperthyroidism and ophthalmopathy. Per the germline V gene, CDR1 is PRHDT and CDR2 is FYEKMQ (reference sequence). The CDR3 consists of 15 residues. With 3 bases clipped from V and 4 bases from J, the junction kept 7 bases outside the gene matches. RNA transcripts served as the template for amplifying TCR beta CDR3 regions. TCR CDR3 underwent first-round RT-PCR with the HTBI primer set. TCRdb processed the multiplex PCR reads anew with MiXCR; each CDR3 protein has one entry. The sample yields approximately 520,000 distinct CDR3 sequences, around a quarter seen once. This clonotype was seen repeatedly, ten times or more.

This receptor was obtained from a woman in her twenties or thirties with Graves' ophthalmopathy. Material: blood. V usage is TRBV13 and J usage is TRBJ1-2, with TRBD1 identical over 8 bases. The CDR3 DNA follows: TGTGCCAGCAGCTTGACAGGGGACGGGACCTATGGCTACACCTTC. Translation: CASSLTGDGTYGYTF.